This entry lists 32 T cell receptor beta chains sequenced from one sample in a study of cytomegalovirus exposure and HLA in healthy donors. Amplification used 60 Vbeta primers and 13 Jbeta primers. Generated by immunoSEQ multiplex PCR, the TCRdb table keeps only in-frame clones and is missing some. The sample lists fewer than 250,000 clones, approximately 75% seen once, with about 4.4% in the top ten. The sequencing input was PBMCs. The receptor source for this set is a young man in good health and CMV-seropositive.

The rearrangement uses TRBV25-1 and TRBJ1-5; TRBD1 might be the D (6 bases). This CDR3 comprises 17 residues. Trimming took 5 bases from V and 0 from J, leaving 17 bases between them. Per the germline V gene, CDR1 is MGHDK and CDR2 is SYGVNS. CDR3 in amino acids: CASSPLRQESSNQPQHF. The CDR3 nucleotides read TGTGCCAGCAGTCCATTGCGACAGGAATCTAGCAATCAGCCCCAGCATTTT.

Note on this clone: The junction departs from germline at one end; a sequencing error may be responsible. This sequence joins TRBV7-9 and TRBJ1-6, with D tentatively TRBD1 (6 bases). The germline V gene has CDR1 SEHNR and CDR2 FQNEAQ (reference sequence). The CDR3 has 16 residues. As DNA, the CDR3 is TGTTCCAGCAGCTTAGAATGGGGGCAGGGAGACTCACCCCTCCACTTT. It codes for CSSSLEWGQGDSPLHF.

The chain carries TRBV30 and TRBJ1-4, with 9 bases identical to TRBD1. Germline-derived CDR1 and CDR2 are GTSNPN and SVGIG (reference sequence). The V segment lost 2 bases and the J segment 8 bases; nucleotides outside the gene matches: 12. This CDR3 has 16 residues. This CDR3 is CAWSPLSTGGREKLFF. The CDR3 DNA sequence: TGTGCCTGGAGTCCCCTCTCGACAGGGGGTCGAGAAAAACTGTTTTTT.

The rearrangement links TRBV5-6 to TRBJ1-2, with 12 bases lining up with TRBD1. The germline V gene has CDR1 SGHDT and CDR2 YYEEEE. Trimming took 4 bases from V and 8 from J; bases not matched to a gene: 6. The CDR3 runs to 14 residues. The chain's CDR3 is CASSAGTGGAGYTF. In nucleotides, the CDR3 is TGTGCCAGCAGCGCCGGGACAGGGGGCGCGGGCTACACCTTC.

This clone came up a few times. The V gene is TRBV29-1, the J gene TRBJ2-7; 12 bases line up with TRBD2. V shed 6 bases and J 3 bases; nucleotides not matched to a gene: 12. Germline V gives CDR1 SQVTM, CDR2 ANQGSEA. The CDR3 has 16 amino acids. The CDR3 DNA reads as TGCAGCGTGATGACTAGCGGGAGCCTCGGGGACTACGAGCAGTACTTC. As protein: CSVMTSGSLGDYEQYF.

CDR3 protein: CASSEDSYGYTF. CDR3 sequence (DNA): TGTGCCAGCAGTGAAGACAGTTATGGCTACACCTTC. The V and J genes are TRBV25-1 and TRBJ1-2, with D possibly matching TRBD1 (5 bases). CDR1 and CDR2 from the germline V gene are MGHDK and SYGVNS. V lost 2 bases to trimming and J lost 5 bases, with 6 bases between them. The CDR3 sequence is 12 residues long.

The chain combines TRBV5-4 with TRBJ2-7, with 8 bases matching TRBD1. Trimming at V came to 7 bases and at J to 3 bases, leaving 9 bases not matched to a gene. In germline, CDR1 is SGHNT, CDR2 YYREEE (reference sequence). This CDR3 has 14 amino acids. In DNA form, the CDR3 reads TGTGCCAGCGGCCGCGGGACAGGTTACTACGAGCAGTACTTC. Protein product: CASGRGTGYYEQYF.

This chain uses TRBV7-9 with TRBJ1-2; TRBD1 might be the D (5 bases). Germline V gene lookup returns CDR1 SEHNR and CDR2 FQNEAQ (reference sequence). V was pared by 3 bases and J by 0 bases, with 11 bases between. The length of the CDR3 is 15 residues. CDR3 amino acids: CASSLGGATNYGYTF. CDR3 nucleotides: TGTGCCAGCAGCTTGGGGGGAGCGACTAACTATGGCTACACCTTC.

The chain links TRBV4-3 to TRBJ2-7, with TRBD2 matching over 11 bases. The V segment lost 0 bases and the J segment 5 bases; nucleotides outside the gene matches: 6. CDR1 and CDR2 (germline): LGHNA, YSLEER. This CDR3 is built from 16 residues. CDR3 DNA: TGCGCCAGCAGCCAAGAGACTAGCGGGGCCAGGGACGAGCAGTACTTC. Amino acid sequence: CASSQETSGARDEQYF.

This CDR3 reads CASSRTQGLSPYEQYF. CDR3 sequence (DNA): TGTGCCAGCAGCCGCACCCAGGGTCTCTCCCCCTACGAGCAGTACTTC. The chain carries TRBV7-2 and TRBJ2-7; D is perhaps TRBD1 (5 bases). CDR3 length equals 16 residues. V dropped 5 bases and J dropped 2 bases, with 19 bases sitting between them. The germline gives CDR1 SGHTA, CDR2 FQGNSA.

The chain links TRBV7-9 to TRBJ2-5; possible D gene TRBD2, 5 bases. The germline gives CDR1 SEHNR, CDR2 FQNEAQ (reference sequence). V was cut by 7 bases and J by 0 bases, with 12 bases left in between. This CDR3 comprises 14 residues. The CDR3, as DNA: TGTGCCAGCACTAGCCGACGGAACCAAGAGACCCAGTACTTC. It yields the protein CASTSRRNQETQYF.

The gene calls are TRBV6-1 and TRBJ2-4; 7 bases are a match to TRBD2. The CDR3 covers 14 residues. Germline lookup yields CDR1 MNHNS and CDR2 SASEGT. After removal of 9 bases from V and 0 bases from J, the junction contained 5 bases not matched to a gene. CDR3 in amino acids: CASEAGLAKNIQYF. The CDR3 nucleotides are TGTGCCAGTGAAGCGGGGCTAGCCAAAAACATTCAGTACTTC.

This clone was seen a single time. Mismatch with germline at one junction end may stem from a read error. The chain links TRBV7-2 to TRBJ2-4; TRBD2 agrees at 11 bases. Germline CDR1 and CDR2: SGHTA and FQGNSA. The CDR3 contains 15 residues. CDR3: CAGSPGLAGGNIQYF. The DNA of the CDR3 is TGTGCCGGCAGCCCCGGACTAGCGGGTGGGAACATTCAGTACTTC.

The J gene is TRBJ1-4, the V gene TRBV2; TRBD1 aligns across 10 bases. The CDR3 is made up of 14 amino acids. With V trimmed by 6 bases and J by 7 bases, 5 bases remained unmatched. Germline loops: CDR1 SNHLY, CDR2 FYNNEI. The CDR3 DNA sequence: TGTGCCAGCAGCGAAAGGACAGGGGGTGAAAAACTGTTTTTT. Its protein is CASSERTGGEKLFF.

This clone was seen just once. The chain links TRBV11-3 to TRBJ2-1, with D possibly matching TRBD2 (6 bases). Deletions cut 1 base from V and 3 bases from J, with 10 bases between. The germline gives CDR1 SGHNT, CDR2 YENEEA. This CDR3 has 15 residues. DNA for the CDR3: TGTGCCAGCAGCTTAGGCGGGGTCTACTACAATGAGCAGTTCTTC. It specifies CASSLGGVYYNEQFF.

The chain employs TRBV11-2 and TRBJ2-3, with 9 bases identical to TRBD2. CDR1 and CDR2 (germline): SGHAT, FQNNGV. Losses at the gene ends were 2 bases for V and 0 bases for J; bases not matched to a gene: 3. The CDR3 is made up of 16 amino acids. DNA of the CDR3: TGTGCCAGCAGCTTACGGACTAGCGAAAGCACAGATACGCAGTATTTT. Amino acid sequence: CASSLRTSESTDTQYF.

The chain has TRBV6-5 and TRBJ2-1, with D possibly being TRBD2 (6 bases). There are 16 residues in the CDR3. Germline V gene sequence: CDR1 MNHEY, CDR2 SVGAGI. V was pared by 2 bases and J by 10 bases, with 21 bases between. The DNA of the CDR3 is TGTGCCAGCAGTTACGGGGGGTCAGGGCCTTCGGGGGAGCAGTTCTTC. Encoded protein: CASSYGGSGPSGEQFF.

The chain is built from TRBV7-9 and TRBJ2-7; 10 bases map to TRBD1. Germline V CDR1 and CDR2: SEHNR, FQNEAQ (reference sequence). This CDR3 contains 15 residues. The V gene end was trimmed by 6 bases and the J gene end by 2 bases; junction bases not matched to a gene: 7. CDR3 sequence: CASRKTGGDTYEQYF. The DNA of the CDR3 is TGTGCCAGCAGAAAGACAGGGGGCGATACCTACGAGCAGTACTTC.

The chain is built from TRBV6-1 and TRBJ2-7, with TRBD2 matching 7 bases. The length of the CDR3 is 19 residues. CDR1 MNHNS and CDR2 SASEGT come from the germline V gene. V shed 2 bases and J 0 bases; nucleotides not matched to a gene: 16. CDR3 nucleotides: TGTGCCAGCAGTGAACCCTCCCCCCGGTGGGAGGGAATCTCCTACGAGCAGTACTTC. Translated: CASSEPSPRWEGISYEQYF.

The chain employs TRBV18 and TRBJ1-4; TRBD1 matches 10 bases. The V gene's germline CDR1 is KGHSH and CDR2 LQKENI. The CDR3 loop spans 14 amino acids. Trimming took 6 bases from V and 6 from J; bases not matched to a gene: 4. The DNA of the CDR3 is TGTGCCAGCTCCGCCGGGACAGGGGATGAAAAACTGTTTTTT. Protein product: CASSAGTGDEKLFF.

J is TRBJ1-2 and V is TRBV4-1, with a tentative D call TRBD1 (5 bases). The CDR3 contains 15 residues. CDR1 and CDR2 from the germline V gene are MGHRA and YSYEKL. The ends were cut back, 1 base at V and 4 bases at J, with 13 bases in the middle. The CDR3 coding sequence is TGCGCCAGCAGCCAAGCAATAGCACAGGCCTATGGCTACACCTTC. It is translated as CASSQAIAQAYGYTF.

The V gene is TRBV6-5, the J gene TRBJ1-2; no reliable D call. Germline CDR1 is MNHEY and CDR2 is SVGAGI. The germline V and J ends were trimmed by 8 bases and 6 bases, with 10 bases remaining between them. The CDR3 is 11 amino acids. The CDR3 loop reads CASGRENGYTF. The CDR3 coding sequence is TGTGCCAGCGGTCGCGAGAATGGCTACACCTTC.

This rearrangement joins TRBV6-5 to TRBJ1-2, with 9 bases fitting TRBD1. The CDR3 contains 13 residues. V lost 5 bases and J lost 6; bases outside the gene matches: 4. Per the germline V gene, CDR1 is MNHEY and CDR2 is SVGAGI. The CDR3 loop is CASSLGQGNGYTF. CDR3 coding DNA: TGTGCCAGCAGTCTTGGACAGGGGAATGGCTACACCTTC.

Of note for this clone: One end of the junction fails to match germline, which may point to a read error. CDR3 region: CSSSLAGDSPFYEQYF. Here the CDR3 DNA reads TGTTCCAGCAGCTTAGCGGGCGACAGTCCCTTCTACGAGCAGTACTTC. V and J are TRBV7-9 and TRBJ2-7; 7 bases fit TRBD2. Germline V gives CDR1 SEHNR, CDR2 FQNEAQ (reference sequence). This CDR3 is 16 amino acids long. The full variable domain, its missing parts supplied by reference TRBV7-9 and TRBJ2-7, is DTGVSQNPRHKITKRGQNVTFRCDPISEHNRLYWYRQTLGQGPEFLTYFQNEAQLEKSRLLSDRFSAERPKGSFSTLEIQRTEQGDSAMYLCSSSLAGDSPFYEQYFGPGTRLTVT.

The genes are TRBV7-6 and TRBJ2-7, with D possibly TRBD1 on 5 matching bases. Per the germline V gene, CDR1 is SGHVS and CDR2 is FNYEAQ. V lost 3 bases and J lost 4, with 13 bases in between. This CDR3 contains 14 residues. The CDR3 nucleotides are TGTGCCAGCAGCTTTAAGCAGGGCTCTTACGAGCAGTACTTC. It encodes CASSFKQGSYEQYF.

The chain couples TRBV11-2 to TRBJ1-1; TRBD1 matches 7 bases. J was trimmed by 5 bases and V by 5 bases; bases with no gene match: 8. Germline loops: CDR1 SGHAT, CDR2 FQNNGV. The CDR3 has 14 residues. Here the CDR3 reads CASSLTGAGTEAFF. The CDR3 bases are TGTGCCAGCAGCCTAACAGGGGCAGGGACTGAAGCTTTCTTT.

The rearrangement uses TRBV28 and TRBJ2-7, with TRBD1 matching 7 bases. V lost 6 bases and J lost 4; bases outside the gene matches: 9. The CDR3 length is 14 residues. The germline V gene has CDR1 MDHEN and CDR2 SYDVKM. DNA for the CDR3: TGTGCCAGCAGAATCTACAGGGGCGGGTACGAGCAGTACTTC. Translated, it gives CASRIYRGGYEQYF. Full variable domain (missing parts from reference TRBV28 and TRBJ2-7): DVKVTQSSRYLVKRTGEKVFLECVQDMDHENMFWYRQDPGLGLRLIYFSYDVKMKEKGDIPEGYSVSREKKERFSLILESASTNQTSMYLCASRIYRGGYEQYFGPGTRLTVT.

This clone has a handful of counts. The V gene is TRBV2, the J gene TRBJ2-1, with 9 bases lining up with TRBD2. The CDR3 spans 14 residues. V was pared by 5 bases and J by 7 bases, with 6 bases of the junction left unmatched. Germline V gene data show CDR1 as SNHLY and CDR2 as FYNNEI. The CDR3 sequence is CASSTGLAANEQFF. In DNA form, the CDR3 reads TGTGCCAGCAGTACGGGACTAGCAGCGAATGAGCAGTTCTTC. The full variable domain, in which reference TRBV2 and TRBJ2-1 provide the parts outside the CDR3, is EPEVTQTPSHQVTQMGQEVILRCVPISNHLYFYWYRQILGQKVEFLVSFYNNEISEKSEIFDDQFSVERPDGSNFTLKIRSTKLEDSAMYFCASSTGLAANEQFFGPGTRLTVL.

The rearrangement joins TRBV9 to TRBJ2-5; possibly TRBD2 for D (5 bases). Germline assignment: CDR1 SGDLS and CDR2 YYNGEE. The CDR3 extends over 14 amino acids. Trimming pared 0 bases from V and 5 bases from J, leaving 11 bases between. This CDR3 reads CASSVGGSQETQYF. DNA of the CDR3: TGTGCCAGCAGCGTAGGTGGGAGCCAGGAGACCCAGTACTTC.

The rearrangement links TRBV6-6 to TRBJ2-7, with 8 bases that match TRBD1. CDR3 length equals 16 residues. V trimming: 3 bases; J trimming: 3 bases; junction bases outside the gene matches: 10. Germline V gene lookup returns CDR1 MNHNY and CDR2 SVGAGI (reference sequence). The CDR3 is CASSYQDRGTLYEQYF. The CDR3 DNA sequence: TGTGCCAGCAGTTATCAAGACAGGGGAACCCTCTACGAGCAGTACTTC.

V is TRBV2 and J is TRBJ1-3; no reliable D call. The CDR3 has 15 amino acids. Germline-derived CDR1 and CDR2 are SNHLY and FYNNEI. The V end was cut by 6 bases, the J end by 0 bases, with 12 bases between. CDR3 DNA sequence: TGTGCCAGCAGATCACAGTTCCTCTCTGGAAACACCATATATTTT. This sequence encodes CASRSQFLSGNTIYF.

J is TRBJ2-7 and V is TRBV13; 9 bases are a match to TRBD1. The CDR3 covers 15 residues. CDR1 and CDR2 from the germline V gene are PRHDT and FYEKMQ (reference sequence). J was trimmed by 4 bases and V by 5 bases; bases with no gene match: 9. The CDR3 reads CASSLGTGLGYEQYF. The CDR3 DNA sequence: TGTGCCAGCAGCCTGGGGACAGGGCTCGGGTACGAGCAGTACTTC.